The entry that follows covers one TCR beta chain sequence. In germline, CDR1 is SGHVS, CDR2 FNYEAQ. With 0 bases removed from V and 7 bases from J, the gap between germline ends came to 13 bases. This CDR3 comprises 16 residues. The record originates from a study of blood T cell repertoires in COVID-19. Repertoires were generated with immunoSEQ multiplex PCR, while TCRdb's copy carries only in-frame clones and drops some. This table holds under 450,000 clones, roughly 87% found once. The V gene is TRBV7-6, the J gene TRBJ1-6; D perhaps matches TRBD1 (5 bases). The source material was PBMCs or T cells enriched from blood (not recorded which). The TCR sequence derives from a woman younger than 45 who had recovered from COVID-19. The CDR3 DNA reads as TGTGCCAGCAGCTTAGCGTCTATCCAGGGAAATTCACCCCTCCACTTT. Protein: CASSLASIQGNSPLHF.